These 22 T cell receptor beta chains came from one sample sequenced in a study of CD8+CD57+ T cells in acquired aplastic anemia. CDR3 and TCR beta VDJ profiling relied on genomic DNA as the template. TCRdb re-derived calls from the reads in MiXCR, one entry per CDR3 protein. The data show over 150,000 distinct CDR3 sequences, roughly 60% seen once. Whoever was chosen for sequencing had shown CD8+CD57+ cell expansion by flow cytometry. The specimen was sorted CD4+, CD8+, or CD8+CD57+ T cells (not recorded which) from PBMCs. The origin of the receptors is a human donor with aplastic anemia.

This clonotype was observed many times. This chain uses TRBV5-6 with TRBJ1-1; TRBD1 matches 11 bases. The V gene end was trimmed by 3 bases and the J gene end by 4 bases; junction bases not matched to a gene: 8. The CDR3 totals 16 residues. Germline V gives CDR1 SGHDT, CDR2 YYEEEE. CDR3 loop: CASSWSAGTGGTEAFF. CDR3 coding DNA: TGTGCCAGCAGCTGGAGTGCCGGGACAGGGGGCACTGAAGCTTTCTTT. The whole variable domain, filled in from reference TRBV5-6 and TRBJ1-1, reads DAGVTQSPTHLIKTRGQQVTLRCSPKSGHDTVSWYQQALGQGPQFIFQYYEEEERQRGNFPDRFSGHQFPNYSSELNVNALLLGDSALYLCASSWSAGTGGTEAFFGQGTRLTVV.

The V and J genes are TRBV7-7 and TRBJ2-7; possibly TRBD1 for D (6 bases). V was pared by 1 base and J by 5 bases, with 15 bases between. Germline V lookup: CDR1 SSHAT, CDR2 FNYEAQ (reference sequence). CDR3 length: 15 residues. CDR3 residues: CASSLGPRGSDEQYF. CDR3 DNA: TGTGCCAGCAGCTTAGGTCCCAGGGGCTCGGACGAGCAGTACTTC.

The chain is built from TRBV2 and TRBJ2-5; tentative D call: TRBD2 (6 bases). The germline V and J ends were trimmed by 5 bases and 4 bases, with 17 bases remaining between them. This CDR3 is built from 15 residues. Germline assignment: CDR1 SNHLY and CDR2 FYNNEI. The CDR3 coding sequence is TGTGCCAGCAGTCTTTTGGGGGGAGCGGGAGAGACCCAGTACTTC. Its protein product is CASSLLGGAGETQYF. The whole variable domain, remainder taken from reference TRBV2 and TRBJ2-5, is EPEVTQTPSHQVTQMGQEVILRCVPISNHLYFYWYRQILGQKVEFLVSFYNNEISEKSEIFDDQFSVERPDGSNFTLKIRSTKLEDSAMYFCASSLLGGAGETQYFGPGTRLLVL.

The gene calls are TRBV7-3 and TRBJ1-5; 7 bases agree with TRBD1. CDR1 and CDR2 (germline): SGHTA, FQGTGA. CDR3 length equals 14 residues. V trimming: 2 bases; J trimming: 4 bases; junction bases outside the gene matches: 2. CDR3 in amino acids: CASSLGRGNQPQHF. The CDR3 bases are TGTGCCAGCAGCTTAGGCAGGGGGAATCAGCCCCAGCATTTT.

V usage is TRBV20-1 and J usage is TRBJ2-3; a weak D match, TRBD2 (5 bases). The germline gives CDR1 DFQATT, CDR2 SNEGSKA (reference sequence). The CDR3 contains 13 residues. CDR3 region: CSADSDITDTQYF. Written as DNA, the CDR3 is TGCAGCGCGGACTCCGACATCACAGATACGCAGTATTTT.

V and J are TRBV20-1 and TRBJ1-1; possibly TRBD1 for D (6 bases). This CDR3 spans 12 amino acids. Per germline, CDR1 DFQATT and CDR2 SNEGSKA (reference sequence). The V and J ends lost 6 bases and 3 bases respectively, with 11 bases between them. CDR3 amino acids: CSAWKGDTEAFF. The CDR3 DNA sequence: TGCAGTGCCTGGAAGGGGGACACTGAAGCTTTCTTT.

The chain combines TRBV2 with TRBJ2-3; D is unresolved. Trimming pared 7 bases from V and 1 base from J, leaving 6 bases between. Germline V CDR1 and CDR2: SNHLY, FYNNEI. The CDR3 is 12 residues long. The CDR3 coding sequence is TGTGCCAGCACTGACGGCACAGATACGCAGTATTTT. It yields the protein CASTDGTDTQYF.

The rearrangement links TRBV2 to TRBJ1-4, with D possibly matching TRBD1 (5 bases). The germline V and J ends were trimmed by 4 bases and 8 bases, with 14 bases remaining between them. Germline assignment: CDR1 SNHLY and CDR2 FYNNEI. There are 14 residues in the CDR3. CDR3 bases: TGTGCCAGCAGTGGCGGAGGGGTAGTGGAAAAACTGTTTTTT. Amino acid sequence: CASSGGGVVEKLFF.

This chain links TRBV25-1 with TRBJ1-6; unclear D gene. CDR1 is MGHDK and CDR2 is SYGVNS in the germline V gene. V was shortened by 2 bases and J by 3 bases, with 2 bases between the two germline ends. There are 13 residues in the CDR3. CDR3 DNA: TGTGCCAGCAGTGAACTCTATAATTCACCCCTCCACTTT. This codes for CASSELYNSPLHF.

This clonotype was detected a few times. The CDR3 DNA is TGTGCCAGCAGCTTCCCGGACAGGGGAGGTAACGAGCAGTACTTC. Translation: CASSFPDRGGNEQYF. This sequence joins TRBV5-5 and TRBJ2-7; 9 nucleotides match TRBD1. Unmatched junction bases numbered 8, after V lost 2 bases and J lost 5 bases. The germline gives CDR1 SGHKS, CDR2 YYEKEE (reference sequence). The CDR3 has 15 residues.

The genes are TRBV7-2 and TRBJ1-2; TRBD1 aligns across 9 bases. V was clipped by 6 bases and J by 3 bases; unmatched bases: 11. The CDR3 runs 16 residues. Germline assignment: CDR1 SGHTA and CDR2 FQGNSA. The CDR3 here is CASSLSPGQGDYGYTF. The CDR3 nucleotides are TGTGCCAGCAGTTTATCCCCGGGACAGGGTGACTATGGCTACACCTTC.

The chain joins TRBV10-3 to TRBJ1-5, with a possible D match to TRBD1 (5 bases). Trimming took 3 bases from V and 2 from J, leaving 11 bases between them. Germline V CDR1 and CDR2: ENHRY, SYGVKD. This CDR3 is 15 amino acids long. The CDR3 reads CAISEGQGGNQPQHF. Here the CDR3 DNA reads TGTGCCATCAGTGAAGGGCAGGGAGGCAATCAGCCCCAGCATTTT.

This chain connects TRBV19 to TRBJ1-2, with D possibly being TRBD1 (6 bases). Trimming took 5 bases from V and 4 from J, leaving 11 bases between them. Germline loops: CDR1 LNHDA, CDR2 SQIVND (reference sequence). The CDR3 loop spans 13 amino acids. CDR3 coding DNA: TGTGCCAGTAGTGCTACAGGGACCTATGGCTACACCTTC. Protein: CASSATGTYGYTF.

The chain carries TRBV14 and TRBJ2-5; either TRBD1 or TRBD2 may supply D (5 bases each). Deletions cut 2 bases from V and 1 base from J, with 8 bases between. This CDR3 has 14 residues. Germline V gene lookup returns CDR1 SGHDN and CDR2 FVKESK. CDR3 amino acids: CASSQRGVQETQYF. The CDR3 DNA reads TGTGCCAGCAGCCAAAGAGGGGTCCAAGAGACCCAGTACTTC.

The table lists this clonotype with a few counts. The CDR3 ends on some other residue instead of the conserved phenylalanine or tryptophan, so this is likely a read error. The chain has TRBV6-1 and TRBJ2-7; D remains unclear. CDR1 and CDR2 from the germline V gene are MNHNS and SASEGT. The CDR3 consists of 14 residues. Trimming cost V 2 bases and J 2 bases, with 10 bases left between them. The CDR3: CASSEWVVPYEQYS. The DNA of the CDR3 is TGTGCCAGCAGTGAATGGGTAGTTCCCTACGAGCAGTACTCC.

V and J are TRBV10-3 and TRBJ1-5; no firm D call. The V end was cut by 0 bases, the J end by 0 bases, with 6 bases between. Germline V CDR1 and CDR2: ENHRY, SYGVKD. This CDR3 region has 15 residues. The CDR3 nucleotides are TGTGCCATCAGTGAGTCGGCAGATAGCAATCAGCCCCAGCATTTT. It specifies CAISESADSNQPQHF.

The chain carries TRBV7-9 and TRBJ1-1; D possibly corresponds to TRBD1 (5 bases). There are 18 residues in the CDR3. V lost 2 bases to trimming and J lost 0 bases, with 19 bases between them. The germline V gene encodes CDR1 SEHNR and CDR2 FQNEAQ (reference sequence). CDR3 residues: CASSLPQGLSLMNTEAFF. Here the CDR3 DNA reads TGTGCCAGCAGCTTACCCCAGGGACTGAGCTTAATGAACACTGAAGCTTTCTTT.

The V gene is TRBV5-1, the J gene TRBJ1-5; D gene ambiguous. Per the germline V gene, CDR1 is SGHRS and CDR2 is YFSETQ. The CDR3 sequence is 13 residues long. V was shortened by 0 bases and J by 5 bases, with 6 bases between the two germline ends. Written as DNA, the CDR3 is TGCGCCAGCAGCTTGGGGGTTGATCAGCCCCAGCATTTT. This sequence encodes CASSLGVDQPQHF.

The chain couples TRBV3-1 to TRBJ1-1; D call uncertain. The V end lost 0 bases, the J end lost 1 base, and 9 bases lay between the germline ends. This CDR3 contains 15 residues. CDR1 and CDR2 from the germline V gene are LGHDT and YNNKEL (reference sequence). CDR3 DNA sequence: TGTGCCAGCAGCCAAGAGCACTGGCCGAACACTGAAGCTTTCTTT. As protein: CASSQEHWPNTEAFF.

J is TRBJ1-1 and V is TRBV7-2; the D gene is possibly TRBD1 (6 bases). CDR1 is SGHTA, CDR2 FQGNSA, per germline. This CDR3 has 13 amino acids. Trimming removed 5 bases from V and 3 bases from J, with 10 bases in between. CDR3 in amino acids: CASSLRGDTEAFF. CDR3 nucleotide sequence: TGTGCCAGCAGCCTAAGGGGGGACACTGAAGCTTTCTTT.

Ten or more counts support this clonotype. This chain links TRBV7-6 with TRBJ1-1, with 9 nucleotides matching TRBD1. Germline CDR1 SGHVS, CDR2 FNYEAQ. There are 17 residues in the CDR3. With 1 base clipped from V and 1 base from J, the junction kept 7 bases outside the gene matches. The CDR3 bases are TGTGCCAGCAGCTTAGTTATACAGGGGGCTAAGAACACTGAAGCTTTCTTT. It encodes CASSLVIQGAKNTEAFF.

The chain couples TRBV2 to TRBJ1-6; 9 nucleotides line up with TRBD1. V lost 7 bases and J lost 7; bases outside the gene matches: 8. From germline, CDR1 is SNHLY and CDR2 FYNNEI. This CDR3 contains 15 residues. The CDR3 loop is CASTGQGRLNSPLHF. As DNA, the CDR3 is TGTGCCAGCACGGGACAGGGCCGGCTAAATTCACCCCTCCACTTT.